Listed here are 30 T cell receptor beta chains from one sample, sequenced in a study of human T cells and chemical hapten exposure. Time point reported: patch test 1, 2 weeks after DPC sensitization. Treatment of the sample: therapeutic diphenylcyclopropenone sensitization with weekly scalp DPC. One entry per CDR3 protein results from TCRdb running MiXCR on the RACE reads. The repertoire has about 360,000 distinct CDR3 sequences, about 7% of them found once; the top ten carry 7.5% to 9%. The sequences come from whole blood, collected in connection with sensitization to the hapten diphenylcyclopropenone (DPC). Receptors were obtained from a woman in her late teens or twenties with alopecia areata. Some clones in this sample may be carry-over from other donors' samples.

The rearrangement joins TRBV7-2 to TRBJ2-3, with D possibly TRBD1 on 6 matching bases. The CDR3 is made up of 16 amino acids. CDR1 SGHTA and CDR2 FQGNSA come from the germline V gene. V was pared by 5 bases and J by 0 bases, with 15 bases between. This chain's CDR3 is CASSPRRGSSTDTQYF. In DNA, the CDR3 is TGTGCCAGCAGCCCGAGAAGGGGGAGTAGCACAGATACGCAGTATTTT.

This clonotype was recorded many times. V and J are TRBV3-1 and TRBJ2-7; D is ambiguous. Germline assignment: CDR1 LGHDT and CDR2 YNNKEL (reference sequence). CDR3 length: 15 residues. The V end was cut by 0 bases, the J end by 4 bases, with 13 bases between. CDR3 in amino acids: CASSQDSVPVYEQYF. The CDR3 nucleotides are TGTGCCAGCAGCCAAGATTCGGTTCCGGTTTACGAGCAGTACTTC.

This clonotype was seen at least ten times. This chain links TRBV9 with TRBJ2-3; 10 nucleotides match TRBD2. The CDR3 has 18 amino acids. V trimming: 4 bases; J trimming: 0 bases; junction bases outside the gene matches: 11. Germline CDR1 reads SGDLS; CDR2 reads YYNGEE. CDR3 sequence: CASSPGVLAGDSTDTQYF. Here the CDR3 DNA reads TGTGCCAGCAGCCCAGGGGTGCTAGCGGGGGATAGCACAGATACGCAGTATTTT.

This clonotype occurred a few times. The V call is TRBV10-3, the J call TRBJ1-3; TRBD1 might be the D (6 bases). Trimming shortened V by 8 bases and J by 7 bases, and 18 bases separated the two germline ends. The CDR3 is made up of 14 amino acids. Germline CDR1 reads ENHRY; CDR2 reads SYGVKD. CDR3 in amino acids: CAIRSEGGENTIYF. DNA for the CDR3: TGTGCCATCCGAAGTGAGGGGGGAGAGAACACCATATATTTT.

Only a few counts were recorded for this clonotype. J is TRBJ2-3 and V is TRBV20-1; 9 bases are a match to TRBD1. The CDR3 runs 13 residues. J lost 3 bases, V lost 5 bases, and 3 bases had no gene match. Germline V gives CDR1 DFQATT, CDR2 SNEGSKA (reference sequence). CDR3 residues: CSASGTGTDTQYF. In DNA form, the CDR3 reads TGCAGTGCTTCCGGGACAGGGACAGATACGCAGTATTTT.

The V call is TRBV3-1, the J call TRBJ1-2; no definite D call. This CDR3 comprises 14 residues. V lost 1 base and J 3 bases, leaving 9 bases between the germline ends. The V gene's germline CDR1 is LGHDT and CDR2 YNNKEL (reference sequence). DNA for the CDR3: TGTGCCAGCAGCCAAGGTCTCATCTACTATGGCTACACCTTC. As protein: CASSQGLIYYGYTF.

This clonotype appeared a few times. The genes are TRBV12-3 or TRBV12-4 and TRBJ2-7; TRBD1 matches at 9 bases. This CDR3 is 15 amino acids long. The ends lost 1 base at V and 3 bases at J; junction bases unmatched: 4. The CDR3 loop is CASSLGETGGYEQYF. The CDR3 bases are TGTGCCAGCAGTTTAGGAGAGACAGGGGGCTACGAGCAGTACTTC.

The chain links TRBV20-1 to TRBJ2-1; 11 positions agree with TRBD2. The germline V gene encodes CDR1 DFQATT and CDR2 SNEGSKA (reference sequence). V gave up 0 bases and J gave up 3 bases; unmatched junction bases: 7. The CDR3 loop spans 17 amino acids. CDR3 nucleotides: TGCAGTGCTAGAGAACTAGCGGGGGCCATAAACTACAATGAGCAGTTCTTC. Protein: CSARELAGAINYNEQFF.

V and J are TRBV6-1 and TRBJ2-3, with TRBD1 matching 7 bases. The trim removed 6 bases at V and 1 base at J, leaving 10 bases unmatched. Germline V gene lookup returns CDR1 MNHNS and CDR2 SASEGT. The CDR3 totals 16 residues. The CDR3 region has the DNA TGTGCCAGCAGAATAAGGGGGCAGGGCGGCACAGATACGCAGTATTTT. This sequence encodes CASRIRGQGGTDTQYF.

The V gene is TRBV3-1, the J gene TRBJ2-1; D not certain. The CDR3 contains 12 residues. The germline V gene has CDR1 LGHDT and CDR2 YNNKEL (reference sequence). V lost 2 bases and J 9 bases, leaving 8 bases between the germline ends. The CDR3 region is CASSQLPGEQFF. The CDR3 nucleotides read TGTGCCAGCAGCCAACTGCCGGGTGAGCAGTTCTTC.

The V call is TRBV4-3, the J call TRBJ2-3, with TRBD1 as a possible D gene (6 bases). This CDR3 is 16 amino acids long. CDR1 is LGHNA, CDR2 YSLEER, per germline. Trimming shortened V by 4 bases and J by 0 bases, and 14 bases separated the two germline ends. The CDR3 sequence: CASSPGDPSSTDTQYF. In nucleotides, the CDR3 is TGCGCCAGCAGCCCAGGGGATCCTTCTAGCACAGATACGCAGTATTTT.

The CDR3 spells CASSLAGGSTGELFF. The DNA for the CDR3 is TGTGCCAGCAGTCTAGCGGGGGGGAGCACCGGGGAGCTGTTTTTT. The J gene is TRBJ2-2, the V gene TRBV6-5; 12 bases align to TRBD2. The V and J ends lost 5 bases and 4 bases, in that order; junction bases with no gene match: 2. The CDR3 length is 15 residues. CDR1 and CDR2 from the germline V gene are MNHEY and SVGAGI.

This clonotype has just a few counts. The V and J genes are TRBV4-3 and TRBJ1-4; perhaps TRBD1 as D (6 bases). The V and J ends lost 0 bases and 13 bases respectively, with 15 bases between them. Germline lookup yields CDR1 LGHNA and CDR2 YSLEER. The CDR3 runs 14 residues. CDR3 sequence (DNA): TGCGCCAGCAGCCAAGATGGATGGGGGCTCGGACTGTTTTTT. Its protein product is CASSQDGWGLGLFF.

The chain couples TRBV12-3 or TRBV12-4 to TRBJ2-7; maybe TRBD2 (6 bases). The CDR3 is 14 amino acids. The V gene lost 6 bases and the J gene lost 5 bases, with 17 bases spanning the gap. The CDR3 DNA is TGTGCCAGCAGGTCCGGGCGGGAAGCTAACGAGCAGTACTTC. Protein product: CASRSGREANEQYF.

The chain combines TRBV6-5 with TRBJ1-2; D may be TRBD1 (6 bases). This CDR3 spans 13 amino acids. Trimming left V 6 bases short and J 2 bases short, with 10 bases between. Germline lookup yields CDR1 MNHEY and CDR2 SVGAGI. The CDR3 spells CASRRGQNYGYTF. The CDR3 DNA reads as TGTGCCAGCAGAAGAGGACAGAACTATGGCTACACCTTC.

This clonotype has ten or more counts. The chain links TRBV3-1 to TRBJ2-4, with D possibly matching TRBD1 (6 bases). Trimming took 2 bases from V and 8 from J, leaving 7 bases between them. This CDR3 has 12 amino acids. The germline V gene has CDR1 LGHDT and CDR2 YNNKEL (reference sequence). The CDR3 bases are TGTGCCAGCAGCCAATACAGGGACATTCAGTACTTC. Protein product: CASSQYRDIQYF.

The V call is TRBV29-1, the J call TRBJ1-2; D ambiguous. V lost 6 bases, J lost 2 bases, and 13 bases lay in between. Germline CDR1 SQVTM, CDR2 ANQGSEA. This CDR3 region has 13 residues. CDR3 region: CSVWQYYNYGYTF. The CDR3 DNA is TGCAGCGTCTGGCAGTACTACAACTATGGCTACACCTTC.

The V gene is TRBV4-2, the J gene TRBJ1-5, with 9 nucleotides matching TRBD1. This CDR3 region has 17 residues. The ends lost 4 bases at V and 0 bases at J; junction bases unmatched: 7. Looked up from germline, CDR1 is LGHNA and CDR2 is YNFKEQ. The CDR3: CASSLENRGHSNQPQHF. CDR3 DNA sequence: TGTGCCAGCAGCCTTGAGAACAGGGGGCATAGCAATCAGCCCCAGCATTTT.

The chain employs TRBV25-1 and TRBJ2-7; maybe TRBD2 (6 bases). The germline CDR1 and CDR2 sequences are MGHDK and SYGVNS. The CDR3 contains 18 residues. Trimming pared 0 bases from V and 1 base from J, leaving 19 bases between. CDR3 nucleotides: TGTGCCAGCAGTGAATACGCGCCTCAAAATGGAGGGTCCTACGAGCAGTACTTC. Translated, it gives CASSEYAPQNGGSYEQYF.

CDR3 nucleotide sequence: TGTGCCAGCTCCAACGGGGGGTTCGCCTACGAGCAGTACTTC. This sequence encodes CASSNGGFAYEQYF. V and J are TRBV28 and TRBJ2-7; TRBD2 aligns across 7 bases. CDR3 length: 14 residues. Germline V gives CDR1 MDHEN, CDR2 SYDVKM. After removal of 8 bases from V and 2 bases from J, the junction contained 9 bases not matched to a gene.

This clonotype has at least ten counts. CDR3 in DNA: TGCGCCAGCAGCCATAGAACCGGGACAGAGCAGTTCTTC. Residues: CASSHRTGTEQFF. V is TRBV4-3 and J is TRBJ2-1; TRBD1 is a possible D gene (6 bases). V lost 3 bases and J 10 bases, leaving 13 bases between the germline ends. The CDR3 is 13 amino acids. The germline V gene has CDR1 LGHNA and CDR2 YSLEER.

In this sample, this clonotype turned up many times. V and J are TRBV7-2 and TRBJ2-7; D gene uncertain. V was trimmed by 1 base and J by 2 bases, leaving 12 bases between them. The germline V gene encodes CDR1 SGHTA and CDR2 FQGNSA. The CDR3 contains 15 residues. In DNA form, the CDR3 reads TGTGCCAGCAGCTTAGGTTTGGCGGTACCCTACGAGCAGTACTTC. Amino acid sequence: CASSLGLAVPYEQYF.

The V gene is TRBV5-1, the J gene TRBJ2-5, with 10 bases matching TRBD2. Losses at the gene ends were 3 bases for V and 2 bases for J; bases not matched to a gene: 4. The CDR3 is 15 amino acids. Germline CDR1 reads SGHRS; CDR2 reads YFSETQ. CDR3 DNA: TGCGCCAGCAGCTCCCGGACTAGCGGACAAGAGACCCAGTACTTC. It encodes CASSSRTSGQETQYF.

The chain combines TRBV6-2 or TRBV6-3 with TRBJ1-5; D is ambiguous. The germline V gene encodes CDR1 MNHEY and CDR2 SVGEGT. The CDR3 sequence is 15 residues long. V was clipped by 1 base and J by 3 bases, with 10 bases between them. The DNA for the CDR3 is TGTGCCAGCAGTTACTTGAACAGATTCAATCAGCCCCAGCATTTT. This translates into CASSYLNRFNQPQHF.

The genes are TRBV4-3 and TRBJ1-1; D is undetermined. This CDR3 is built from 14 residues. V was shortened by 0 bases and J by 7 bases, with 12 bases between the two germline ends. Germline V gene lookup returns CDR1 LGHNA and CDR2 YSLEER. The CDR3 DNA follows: TGCGCCAGCAGCCAAGATGTTAATACAGTTGAAGCTTTCTTT. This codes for CASSQDVNTVEAFF.

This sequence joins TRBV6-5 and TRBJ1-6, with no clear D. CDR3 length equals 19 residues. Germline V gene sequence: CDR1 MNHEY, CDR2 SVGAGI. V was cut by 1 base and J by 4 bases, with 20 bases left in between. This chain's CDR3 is CASSYFVPSKTGYNSPLHF. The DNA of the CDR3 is TGTGCCAGCAGTTACTTCGTACCTTCTAAAACGGGGTATAATTCACCCCTCCACTTT.

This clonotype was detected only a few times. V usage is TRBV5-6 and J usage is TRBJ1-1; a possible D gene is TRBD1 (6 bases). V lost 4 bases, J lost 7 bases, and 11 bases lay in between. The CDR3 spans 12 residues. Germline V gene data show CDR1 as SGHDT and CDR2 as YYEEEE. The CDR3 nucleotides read TGTGCCAGCAGCCCCGGACAGCTTGAAGCTTTCTTT. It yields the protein CASSPGQLEAFF.

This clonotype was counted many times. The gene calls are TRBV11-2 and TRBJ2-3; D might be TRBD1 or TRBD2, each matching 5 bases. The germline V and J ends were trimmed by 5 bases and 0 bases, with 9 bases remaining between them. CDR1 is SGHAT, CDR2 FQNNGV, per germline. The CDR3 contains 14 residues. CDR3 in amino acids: CASSPGRSTDTQYF. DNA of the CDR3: TGTGCCAGCAGCCCAGGGAGAAGCACAGATACGCAGTATTTT.

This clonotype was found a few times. DNA for the CDR3: TGCGCCAGCAGACAGGGGACAGCAAATGAAGCTTTCTTT. This encodes CASRQGTANEAFF. The chain has TRBV10-2 and TRBJ1-1, with 7 bases identical to TRBD1. CDR1 and CDR2 from the germline V gene are WSHSY and SAAADI. V lost 6 bases to trimming and J lost 7 bases; unmatched junction nucleotides: 8. This CDR3 is 13 amino acids long.

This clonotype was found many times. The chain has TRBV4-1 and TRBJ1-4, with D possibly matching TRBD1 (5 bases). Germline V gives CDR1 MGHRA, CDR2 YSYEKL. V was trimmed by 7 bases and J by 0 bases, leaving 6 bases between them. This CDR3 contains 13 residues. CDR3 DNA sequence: TGCGCCAGCACGGGGGCAACTAATGAAAAACTGTTTTTT. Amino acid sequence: CASTGATNEKLFF.